The present TCR beta chain was sequenced within a study of cytomegalovirus exposure and HLA in healthy donors. Study-wide results and limits: CMV serostatus was the only immune exposure information that was available.

Likely unrecorded immune exposures existed in these nominally healthy donors. This clone has only a few counts. Its antigen is as yet unknown. Primers: 60 Vbeta forward and 13 Jbeta reverse. Libraries were prepared by immunoSEQ multiplex PCR; TCRdb keeps only in-frame clonotypes and omits some of them. The sample shows roughly 160,000 clones, roughly 80% of them seen only once. Trimming took 2 bases from V and 2 from J, leaving 13 bases between them. The CDR3 loop spans 16 amino acids. Germline V lookup: CDR1 ENHRY, CDR2 SYGVKD. Sequencing was carried out using PBMCs. The TCR sequence derives from a man aged 30 to 39 in good health and CMV-seropositive. The chain joins TRBV10-3 to TRBJ2-1; D is possibly TRBD2 (5 bases). Here the CDR3 reads CAISEVVGLTYNEQFF. The CDR3 DNA follows: TGTGCCATCAGTGAGGTTGTAGGACTTACCTACAATGAGCAGTTCTTC.